This paragraph reports one T cell receptor (beta chain). Its target is not known. This CDR3 is built from 15 residues. The germline V gene encodes CDR1 LGHDT and CDR2 YNNKEL (reference sequence). This entry belongs to a study of CXCR3-negative and CXCR3-positive naive CD8 T cells. The study made its TRB cDNA libraries by 5' RACE, adding UMI labels. Following a re-call of the 5' RACE reads, TCRdb has one entry per CDR3 protein and lacks DNA. This repertoire includes 70,000 to 95,000 distinct CDR3 sequences. Study-wide points: Greater hydrophobicity was found in TRB CDR3s of CXCR3-positive naive cells than of CXCR3-negative naive cells.

This clonotype originated in a human donor in good health. Some clones in this sample may be carry-over from other donors' samples. The chain uses TRBV3-1 and TRBJ2-5; TCRdb's D call of TRBD2 is untestable without DNA. Sequenced material: naive CXCR3- CD8+ T cells from blood. The subset: CD45RO-CCR7+CD27+CD95- naive CD8+ T cells lacking CXCR3 (TNR3-). The CDR3 loop is CASSQDPGLQETQYF.